A selection of T cell receptor beta chains follows, all from one sample in a study of shared clonotypes between healthy human individuals. Repertoires were generated with immunoSEQ multiplex PCR, while TCRdb's copy carries only in-frame clones and drops some. The data contain over a million clones, approximately 76% of them singletons. Sequencing used memory CD4+ T cells sorted from blood. The receptor source for this set is a man between 18 and 35 years old in good health. Both conserved end residues are part of each CDR3. The D gene is left open where the match is weak. Expanded clones are given a class, and other clones once, few, many or no size at all.

D	V	J	size	length	CDR3	DNA
TRBD2	TRBV7-2	TRBJ2-7	NA	15	CASSWGLAGEDEQYF	TGTGCCAGCAGCTGGGGACTAGCGGGAGAAGACGAGCAGTACTTC
NA	TRBV28	TRBJ1-4	NA	14	CASSFKGRREKLFF	TGTGCCAGCAGTTTCAAGGGTCGGCGAGAAAAACTGTTTTTT
NA	TRBV7-9	TRBJ2-5	NA	15	CASSRKSGTEETQYF	TGTGCCAGCAGCCGCAAAAGCGGGACAGAAGAGACCCAGTACTTC
NA	TRBV30	TRBJ2-1	NA	14	CAWKGRDPPNEQFF	TGTGCCTGGAAAGGGCGGGACCCCCCCAATGAGCAGTTCTTC
TRBD1	TRBV12-5	TRBJ2-1	NA	16	CASGWAGGAGYNEQFF	TGTGCTAGTGGTTGGGCAGGGGGCGCGGGTTACAATGAGCAGTTCTTC
TRBD1	TRBV4-3	TRBJ1-2	NA	15	CASSLDGTGGRGYTF	TGCGCCAGCAGCCTTGATGGGACAGGGGGGAGAGGCTACACCTTC
NA	TRBV28	TRBJ2-7	NA	15	CASSFSSTGTYEQYF	TGTGCCAGCAGTTTTAGTTCCACAGGGACCTACGAGCAGTACTTC
TRBD1	TRBV7-6	TRBJ1-3	NA	16	CASSLGQGAIGNTIYF	TGTGCCAGCAGCTTAGGACAGGGGGCGATTGGAAACACCATATATTTT
NA	TRBV6-1	TRBJ2-7	once	14	CASLYYEGPYEQYF	TGTGCCAGCCTGTACTACGAGGGACCCTACGAGCAGTACTTC
TRBD2	TRBV2	TRBJ2-1	NA	13	CARTSGGANEQFF	TGTGCCAGGACTAGCGGGGGGGCAAATGAGCAGTTCTTC
TRBD2	TRBV5-1	TRBJ2-2	NA	15	CASSLSLADTGELFF	TGCGCCAGCAGCTTGTCCCTAGCGGACACCGGGGAGCTGTTTTTT
NA	TRBV25-1	TRBJ2-1	NA	15	CASSVGSGTYNEQFF	TGTGCCAGCAGTGTGGGTAGCGGAACCTACAATGAGCAGTTCTTC
NA	TRBV18	TRBJ1-1	NA	14	CASSTTDGNTEAFF	TGTGCCAGCTCAACAACCGACGGTAACACTGAAGCTTTCTTT
TRBD2	TRBV29-1	TRBJ2-5	NA	16	CSAMIRLAGALGTQYF	TGCAGCGCCATGATTAGACTAGCGGGGGCCCTTGGGACCCAGTACTTC
TRBD1	TRBV15	TRBJ1-2	NA	16	CATSRERRATGSGYTF	TGTGCCACCAGCAGAGAACGGCGGGCGACAGGGAGTGGCTACACCTTC
NA	TRBV7-2	TRBJ1-5	NA	15	CASSLNGQGQKPQHF	TGTGCCAGCAGCTTAAATGGGCAGGGGCAGAAGCCCCAGCATTTT
NA	TRBV6-5	TRBJ2-5	NA	15	CASSYSRFVQETQYF	TGTGCCAGCAGTTACTCCAGGTTTGTCCAAGAGACCCAGTACTTC
TRBD1	TRBV7-9	TRBJ2-2	NA	15	CASSRDRVTTGELFF	TGTGCCAGCAGTAGGGACAGGGTGACCACCGGGGAGCTGTTTTTT
TRBD1	TRBV15	TRBJ1-2	NA	15	CATSRDRGGGYGYTF	TGTGCCACCAGCAGAGACAGGGGGGGCGGCTATGGCTACACCTTC
TRBD2	TRBV28	TRBJ2-7	NA	15	CASSLYSSGPYEQYF	TGTGCCAGCAGTTTATATTCTAGCGGACCCTACGAGCAGTACTTC
TRBD2	TRBV5-4	TRBJ2-2	NA	16	CASSTGLAGVTGELFF	TGTGCCAGCAGCACAGGACTAGCGGGAGTTACCGGGGAGCTGTTTTTT
TRBD1	TRBV7-2	TRBJ1-1	once	15	CASSSGQGLRTEAFF	TGTGCCAGCAGCTCGGGACAGGGATTAAGGACTGAAGCTTTCTTT
NA	TRBV7-6	TRBJ1-1	NA	14	CASSPGTTNTEAFF	TGTGCCAGCAGTCCCGGGACAACCAACACTGAAGCTTTCTTT
NA	TRBV5-1	TRBJ2-7	NA	13	CASSWGGNYEQYF	TGCGCCAGCAGCTGGGGGGGCAACTACGAGCAGTACTTC
TRBD1	TRBV7-2	TRBJ1-1	few	14	CASSLQGGDTEAFF	TGTGCCAGCAGCTTACAGGGGGGGGACACTGAAGCTTTCTTT
NA	TRBV19	TRBJ1-5	NA	13	CASSMEVNQPQHF	TGTGCCAGTAGTATGGAGGTGAATCAGCCCCAGCATTTT
NA	TRBV19	TRBJ1-1	few	15	CASNPRRTANTEAFF	TGTGCCAGCAACCCCCGAAGGACAGCGAACACTGAAGCTTTCTTT
NA	TRBV2	TRBJ2-3	NA	14	CASTRTTYTDTQYF	TGTGCCAGCACCCGGACCACGTACACAGATACGCAGTATTTT
TRBD2	TRBV2	TRBJ2-1	NA	15	CASSEQLAGVIEQFF	TGTGCCAGCAGTGAACAACTAGCGGGGGTGATTGAGCAGTTCTTC
NA	TRBV28	TRBJ1-4	few	16	CASSPRGPTTNEKLFF	TGTGCCAGCAGCCCTAGGGGCCCCACAACTAATGAAAAACTGTTTTTT
NA	TRBV30	TRBJ2-3	few	14	CAWSHRRGTDTQYF	TGTGCCTGGAGTCATCGCAGGGGCACAGATACGCAGTATTTT